This TCR beta chain was recovered during a study of cytomegalovirus exposure and HLA in healthy donors. Overall study findings and caveats: Earlier findings revealed that most TCR beta V segments proved productive either about 87% or about 30% of the time. CMV serostatus was the only immune exposure information that was available. Sequencing likely generated an artifact that appeared as a cluster of highly shared sequence variants.

Everyone who donated was a healthy bone marrow donor. With respect to this clone: Its antigen remains unknown.

This PCR relied on a set of 60 Vbeta primers and 13 Jbeta primers. Libraries were prepared by immunoSEQ multiplex PCR; TCRdb keeps only in-frame clonotypes and omits some of them. Of 95,000 to 150,000 clones listed, around 81% are singletons. This TCR was recovered from a woman in her thirties or forties in good health and CMV-seronegative. Material for sequencing was PBMCs.

The CDR3: CASSLTWWTSGEQETQYF. The CDR3 region has the DNA TGTGCCAGCAGCTTAACTTGGTGGACTAGCGGGGAACAAGAGACCCAGTACTTC. The chain is built from TRBV7-9 and TRBJ2-5; 12 bases match TRBD2. V gave up 2 bases and J gave up 2 bases; unmatched junction bases: 9. Germline V gene lookup returns CDR1 SEHNR and CDR2 FQNEAQ (reference sequence). There are 18 residues in the CDR3.